This entry describes one T cell receptor (beta chain). This record belongs to a study of blood T cell repertoires in COVID-19. The CDR3 is made up of 15 amino acids. V was cut by 4 bases and J by 4 bases, with 16 bases left in between. Germline CDR1 and CDR2: LGHDT and YNNKEL (reference sequence). Some clones are missing from TCRdb's copy, which holds only in-frame ones; the method was immunoSEQ multiplex PCR. The table records under 300,000 clones, around nine tenths of them present only once. This sequence joins TRBV3-1 (or the pseudogene TRBV3-2) and TRBJ1-1, with a tentative D call TRBD1 (5 bases). Sequenced sample: peripheral blood. The TCR originated in a woman aged 40-49 years who had recovered from COVID-19. The CDR3 is CASSRVVGEGTEAFF. The CDR3 DNA reads as TGTGCCAGCAGCCGAGTAGTAGGGGAAGGCACTGAAGCTTTCTTT.